Listed below are T cell receptor beta chains from one sample, sequenced in a study of cytomegalovirus exposure and HLA in healthy donors. Profiling relied on immunoSEQ multiplex PCR, and the TCRdb table lists in-frame clones only, not all of them. The top ten clones hold 2.5% to 3% of a sample with around 130,000 clones, about 79% of them seen once. Sequencing was done on a sample of PBMCs. These receptors were collected from a woman aged 18-29 years in good health and CMV-seropositive. Both conserved end residues are part of each CDR3. Fields, in order: J gene, V gene, CDR3 length, D gene, clone size, CDR3 protein, CDR3 DNA. A D gene is named only where the DNA matches it firmly. Clone size is given for some rows only: seen once, a few or many times, or a class if the clone is expanded.

j_gene: TRBJ1-2
v_gene: TRBV5-8
len: 17
d_gene: TRBD1
abundance: NA
CDR3aa: CASSQWSGGDPNYGYTF
CDR3nt: TGTGCCAGCAGCCAATGGTCAGGGGGCGACCCTAACTATGGCTACACCTTC

j_gene: TRBJ1-2
v_gene: TRBV2
len: 16
d_gene: NA
abundance: NA
CDR3aa: CASSEVRTDVGYGYTF
CDR3nt: TGTGCCAGCAGTGAAGTTAGGACAGACGTCGGCTATGGCTACACCTTC

j_gene: TRBJ1-2
v_gene: TRBV6-1
len: 15
d_gene: NA
abundance: NA
CDR3aa: CASSEESGIPYGYTF
CDR3nt: TGTGCCAGCAGTGAAGAGTCCGGGATCCCCTATGGCTACACCTTC

j_gene: TRBJ2-7
v_gene: TRBV30
len: 16
d_gene: NA
abundance: NA
CDR3aa: CAWSVGAAPSSYEQYF
CDR3nt: TGTGCCTGGAGTGTAGGAGCGGCTCCAAGCTCCTACGAGCAGTACTTC

j_gene: TRBJ1-3
v_gene: TRBV27
len: 15
d_gene: NA
abundance: NA
CDR3aa: CASSPWAFSGNTIYF
CDR3nt: TGTGCCAGCAGTCCTTGGGCCTTTTCTGGAAACACCATATATTTT

j_gene: TRBJ1-4
v_gene: TRBV9
len: 15
d_gene: TRBD1
abundance: NA
CDR3aa: CASSVAGTGSEKLFF
CDR3nt: TGTGCCAGCAGCGTGGCTGGGACAGGGAGTGAAAAACTGTTTTTT

j_gene: TRBJ1-5
v_gene: TRBV23-1
len: 13
d_gene: NA
abundance: NA
CDR3aa: CASSPRSNQPQHF
CDR3nt: TGCGCCAGCAGTCCGAGAAGCAATCAGCCCCAGCATTTT

j_gene: TRBJ2-1
v_gene: TRBV7-9
len: 16
d_gene: TRBD1
abundance: NA
CDR3aa: CASSLWTGGYADEQFF
CDR3nt: TGTGCCAGCAGCTTGTGGACAGGGGGGTATGCCGATGAGCAGTTCTTC

j_gene: TRBJ1-3
v_gene: TRBV6-1
len: 16
d_gene: NA
abundance: few
CDR3aa: CASSDGRGSSGNTIYF
CDR3nt: TGTGCCAGCAGTGACGGCAGAGGCTCCTCTGGAAACACCATATATTTT

j_gene: TRBJ2-4
v_gene: TRBV27
len: 15
d_gene: NA
abundance: NA
CDR3aa: CASSFLEQAKNIQYF
CDR3nt: TGTGCCAGCAGTTTCCTGGAGCAAGCCAAAAACATTCAGTACTTC

j_gene: TRBJ1-1
v_gene: TRBV30
len: 15
d_gene: NA
abundance: NA
CDR3aa: CAWRVGGKGNTEAFF
CDR3nt: TGTGCCTGGAGGGTGGGGGGGAAAGGGAACACTGAAGCTTTCTTT

j_gene: TRBJ1-5
v_gene: TRBV6-4
len: 13
d_gene: NA
abundance: NA
CDR3aa: CASSEQEGQPQHF
CDR3nt: TGTGCCAGCAGTGAACAGGAAGGACAGCCCCAGCATTTT

j_gene: TRBJ1-5
v_gene: TRBV2
len: 15
d_gene: TRBD1
abundance: NA
CDR3aa: CASAEQGTSNQPQHF
CDR3nt: TGTGCCAGCGCCGAACAGGGGACGAGCAATCAGCCCCAGCATTTT

j_gene: TRBJ2-7
v_gene: TRBV5-1
len: 17
d_gene: TRBD2
abundance: NA
CDR3aa: CASSLGGRLAGGYEQYF
CDR3nt: TGCGCCAGCAGCTTGGGAGGGAGACTAGCGGGGGGTTACGAGCAGTACTTC

j_gene: TRBJ2-3
v_gene: TRBV25-1
len: 16
d_gene: TRBD2
abundance: NA
CDR3aa: CASGGTSGATGDTQYF
CDR3nt: TGTGCCAGTGGGGGAACTAGCGGGGCCACCGGGGATACGCAGTATTTT

j_gene: TRBJ1-2
v_gene: TRBV2
len: 13
d_gene: NA
abundance: NA
CDR3aa: CASSGTPNYGYTF
CDR3nt: TGTGCCAGCAGCGGGACTCCCAACTATGGCTACACCTTC

j_gene: TRBJ2-1
v_gene: TRBV2
len: 13
d_gene: TRBD2
abundance: NA
CDR3aa: CASTGTSGNEQFF
CDR3nt: TGTGCCAGCACCGGGACTAGCGGTAATGAGCAGTTCTTC

j_gene: TRBJ1-2
v_gene: TRBV11-2
len: 14
d_gene: NA
abundance: once
CDR3aa: CASSLERGGYGYTF
CDR3nt: TGTGCCAGCAGCTTAGAGAGGGGAGGCTATGGCTACACCTTC

j_gene: TRBJ1-1
v_gene: TRBV27
len: 14
d_gene: NA
abundance: NA
CDR3aa: CASSFGYGGTEAFF
CDR3nt: TGTGCCAGCAGTTTCGGGTACGGGGGCACTGAAGCTTTCTTT

j_gene: TRBJ1-3
v_gene: TRBV6-1
len: 12
d_gene: NA
abundance: NA
CDR3aa: CASKASGNTIYF
CDR3nt: TGTGCCAGCAAAGCATCTGGAAACACCATATATTTT

j_gene: TRBJ2-5
v_gene: TRBV2
len: 16
d_gene: TRBD2
abundance: NA
CDR3aa: CASRVVAGGTQETQYF
CDR3nt: TGTGCCAGCAGAGTCGTTGCGGGGGGGACTCAAGAGACCCAGTACTTC

j_gene: TRBJ1-4
v_gene: TRBV19
len: 13
d_gene: NA
abundance: NA
CDR3aa: CASSMGGVGKLFF
CDR3nt: TGTGCCAGTAGTATGGGAGGTGTTGGGAAACTGTTTTTT

j_gene: TRBJ2-2
v_gene: TRBV11-3
len: 14
d_gene: NA
abundance: NA
CDR3aa: CASSSTGNTGELFF
CDR3nt: TGTGCCAGCAGCTCCACCGGGAACACCGGGGAGCTGTTTTTT

j_gene: TRBJ2-7
v_gene: TRBV12-1
len: 8
d_gene: NA
abundance: NA
CDR3aa: CALGGQYF
CDR3nt: TGTGCCCTAGGAGGGCAGTACTTC

j_gene: TRBJ2-7
v_gene: TRBV5-6
len: 15
d_gene: TRBD1
abundance: NA
CDR3aa: CASSRETGLDYEQYF
CDR3nt: TGTGCCAGCAGCAGGGAGACAGGGTTAGATTACGAGCAGTACTTC

j_gene: TRBJ2-2
v_gene: TRBV18
len: 14
d_gene: NA
abundance: NA
CDR3aa: CASSPQEKAGELFF
CDR3nt: TGTGCCAGCTCACCACAGGAGAAAGCCGGGGAGCTGTTTTTT

j_gene: TRBJ2-7
v_gene: TRBV4-1
len: 17
d_gene: TRBD2
abundance: NA
CDR3aa: CASSQRLAGGVSYEQYF
CDR3nt: TGCGCCAGCAGCCAAAGACTAGCGGGGGGTGTGTCCTACGAGCAGTACTTC

j_gene: TRBJ1-1
v_gene: TRBV28
len: 15
d_gene: NA
abundance: few
CDR3aa: CASSLEVGVPTEAFF
CDR3nt: TGTGCCAGCAGTTTGGAAGTAGGGGTCCCCACTGAAGCTTTCTTT

j_gene: TRBJ2-5
v_gene: TRBV15
len: 14
d_gene: NA
abundance: NA
CDR3aa: CATTQNRLEETQYF
CDR3nt: TGTGCCACCACCCAAAACAGACTAGAAGAGACCCAGTACTTC

j_gene: TRBJ2-5
v_gene: TRBV11-2
len: 16
d_gene: NA
abundance: NA
CDR3aa: CASSRIGTRREETQYF
CDR3nt: TGTGCCAGCAGCAGAATCGGGACGCGGAGGGAAGAGACCCAGTACTTC

j_gene: TRBJ1-3
v_gene: TRBV10-1
len: 13
d_gene: NA
abundance: NA
CDR3aa: CASGEGGVSAIYF
CDR3nt: TGCGCCAGCGGAGAGGGAGGAGTATCCGCCATATATTTT

j_gene: TRBJ2-7
v_gene: TRBV2
len: 11
d_gene: NA
abundance: NA
CDR3aa: CASSYSYEQYF
CDR3nt: TGTGCCAGCAGTTACAGCTACGAGCAGTACTTC

j_gene: TRBJ2-7
v_gene: TRBV7-2
len: 12
d_gene: NA
abundance: NA
CDR3aa: CASSLGGLEQYF
CDR3nt: TGTGCCAGCAGCTTAGGGGGGCTTGAGCAGTACTTC

j_gene: TRBJ2-5
v_gene: TRBV2
len: 15
d_gene: TRBD2
abundance: NA
CDR3aa: CASSPLAGRQETQYF
CDR3nt: TGTGCCAGCAGTCCACTAGCGGGGAGACAAGAGACCCAGTACTTC

j_gene: TRBJ1-2
v_gene: TRBV6-8
len: 14
d_gene: NA
abundance: NA
CDR3aa: CASRGREGESGYTF
CDR3nt: TGTGCCAGCAGAGGCAGAGAGGGGGAGAGTGGCTACACCTTC

j_gene: TRBJ2-1
v_gene: TRBV6-5
len: 15
d_gene: TRBD1
abundance: NA
CDR3aa: CASREWQGALDEQFF
CDR3nt: TGTGCCAGCAGGGAGTGGCAGGGGGCCCTCGATGAGCAGTTCTTC

j_gene: TRBJ2-3
v_gene: TRBV10-3
len: 15
d_gene: TRBD1
abundance: NA
CDR3aa: CAISSGTGGADTQYF
CDR3nt: TGTGCCATCAGTTCCGGGACAGGGGGCGCAGATACGCAGTATTTT

j_gene: TRBJ2-7
v_gene: TRBV15
len: 14
d_gene: NA
abundance: NA
CDR3aa: CATSLFREEDEQYF
CDR3nt: TGTGCCACCAGCCTTTTCAGGGAGGAGGACGAGCAGTACTTC

j_gene: TRBJ1-3
v_gene: TRBV5-1
len: 14
d_gene: TRBD1
abundance: NA
CDR3aa: CASSPGQGADTIYF
CDR3nt: TGCGCCAGCAGTCCGGGACAGGGGGCGGACACCATATATTTT

j_gene: TRBJ2-5
v_gene: TRBV5-1
len: 14
d_gene: TRBD2
abundance: NA
CDR3aa: CASNRVTSEETQYF
CDR3nt: TGCGCCAGCAACCGAGTTACTAGCGAAGAGACCCAGTACTTC

j_gene: TRBJ2-2
v_gene: TRBV5-1
len: 16
d_gene: TRBD2
abundance: NA
CDR3aa: CASSLASGGDTGELFF
CDR3nt: TGCGCCAGCAGCTTGGCTAGCGGGGGAGACACCGGGGAGCTGTTTTTT

j_gene: TRBJ2-7
v_gene: TRBV19
len: 13
d_gene: NA
abundance: few
CDR3aa: CASSTGNTYEQYF
CDR3nt: TGTGCCAGTAGCACAGGGAATACCTACGAGCAGTACTTC

j_gene: TRBJ2-7
v_gene: TRBV5-8
len: 16
d_gene: NA
abundance: NA
CDR3aa: CASSWGKWDNSYEQYF
CDR3nt: TGTGCCAGCAGCTGGGGAAAATGGGACAACTCCTACGAGCAGTACTTC

j_gene: TRBJ1-1
v_gene: TRBV7-2
len: 13
d_gene: NA
abundance: NA
CDR3aa: CASSLVEDTEAFF
CDR3nt: TGTGCCAGCAGCTTAGTGGAGGACACTGAAGCTTTCTTT

j_gene: TRBJ1-1
v_gene: TRBV29-1
len: 11
d_gene: NA
abundance: NA
CDR3aa: CSVDDRGEAFF
CDR3nt: TGCAGCGTTGATGATCGGGGTGAAGCTTTCTTT

j_gene: TRBJ2-3
v_gene: TRBV5-5
len: 15
d_gene: NA
abundance: NA
CDR3aa: CASSLQGLGTDTQYF
CDR3nt: TGTGCCAGCAGCCTCCAAGGTCTAGGCACAGATACGCAGTATTTT

j_gene: TRBJ2-1
v_gene: TRBV7-9
len: 15
d_gene: TRBD1
abundance: few
CDR3aa: CASSPDRVGDNEQFF
CDR3nt: TGTGCCAGCAGCCCCGACAGGGTAGGGGACAATGAGCAGTTCTTC

j_gene: TRBJ2-1
v_gene: TRBV4-1
len: 14
d_gene: NA
abundance: NA
CDR3aa: CASSQDNYENEQFF
CDR3nt: TGCGCCAGCAGCCAAGACAACTACGAGAATGAGCAGTTCTTC

j_gene: TRBJ2-7
v_gene: TRBV25-1
len: 15
d_gene: TRBD1
abundance: NA
CDR3aa: CASSGRTGFSYEQYF
CDR3nt: TGTGCCAGCAGTGGGCGGACAGGATTCTCCTACGAGCAGTACTTC

j_gene: TRBJ1-4
v_gene: TRBV18
len: 13
d_gene: NA
abundance: NA
CDR3aa: CASSPLSFEKLFF
CDR3nt: TGTGCCAGCTCACCACTCTCCTTTGAAAAACTGTTTTTT

j_gene: TRBJ2-3
v_gene: TRBV29-1
len: 14
d_gene: NA
abundance: few
CDR3aa: CSVVGSGITDTQYF
CDR3nt: TGCAGCGTTGTCGGTAGCGGAATCACAGATACGCAGTATTTT

j_gene: TRBJ2-7
v_gene: TRBV6-1
len: 15
d_gene: TRBD2
abundance: once
CDR3aa: CASRDGLAAAYEQYF
CDR3nt: TGTGCCAGCAGGGACGGACTAGCGGCCGCCTACGAGCAGTACTTC

j_gene: TRBJ2-7
v_gene: TRBV27
len: 15
d_gene: TRBD1
abundance: NA
CDR3aa: CASLWTGGDLGEQYF
CDR3nt: TGTGCCAGCCTTTGGACAGGGGGTGATCTGGGAGAGCAGTACTTC

j_gene: TRBJ2-2
v_gene: TRBV9
len: 14
d_gene: NA
abundance: NA
CDR3aa: CASSVELRAFELFF
CDR3nt: TGTGCCAGCAGCGTAGAACTGCGGGCGTTTGAGCTGTTTTTT

j_gene: TRBJ2-3
v_gene: TRBV10-3
len: 15
d_gene: TRBD2
abundance: NA
CDR3aa: CAISESAGGKDTQYF
CDR3nt: TGTGCCATCAGTGAGTCCGCGGGGGGGAAAGATACGCAGTATTTT